Shown below are 21 T cell receptor beta chains from a single sample sequenced in a study of blood T cells in healthy people across ages. For the second PCR, which ran for 7 to 11 cycles, a sample-barcoded 5' primer and a J-beta primer mix were used. TCRdb processed the 5' RACE reads anew with MiXCR; each CDR3 protein has one entry. The sample comprises about 1.6 million distinct CDR3 sequences, 34% of which are singletons, and about 11% rests with the top ten. The sample taken for sequencing was blood. The source of these receptors is a woman aged 30 to 39 in good health.

This clonotype showed up just a few times. The chain employs TRBV4-1 and TRBJ1-5; 8 nucleotides align to TRBD1. CDR1 is MGHRA, CDR2 YSYEKL, per germline. This CDR3 comprises 16 residues. V shed 0 bases and J 6 bases; nucleotides not matched to a gene: 7. CDR3 amino acids: CASSQEGQGLSQPQHF. CDR3 bases: TGCGCCAGCAGCCAAGAAGGACAGGGTTTGTCTCAGCCCCAGCATTTT.

This clonotype occurred a few times. V gene TRBV6-7 combines with J gene TRBJ2-1; no firm D call. TRBV6-7 qualifies as an ORF whose function is uncertain. Trimming left V 7 bases short and J 0 bases short, with 19 bases between. The CDR3 runs to 17 residues. The CDR3, as DNA: TGTGCCAGCAACACTTCCGGAGACACACACTCCTACAATGAGCAGTTCTTC. This codes for CASNTSGDTHSYNEQFF.

CDR3 nucleotide sequence: TGTACCAGCAGCTCCTACAGGGGAATCAACTATGGCTACACCTTC. It specifies CTSSSYRGINYGYTF. This sequence joins TRBV7-2 and TRBJ1-2; 7 bases are shared with TRBD1. CDR3 size: 15 residues. J lost 2 bases, V lost 4 bases, and 7 bases had no gene match. Germline values: CDR1 SGHTA, CDR2 FQGNSA.

This chain joins TRBV9 and TRBJ1-6; 10 bases fit TRBD1. V was pared by 0 bases and J by 7 bases, with 7 bases of the junction left unmatched. CDR3 length: 17 residues. CDR1 SGDLS and CDR2 YYNGEE come from the germline V gene. CDR3 loop: CASSVGRTGGVNSPLHF. In nucleotides, the CDR3 is TGTGCCAGCAGCGTAGGGCGGACAGGGGGTGTGAATTCACCCCTCCACTTT. Based on the CDR3 plus reference TRBV9 and TRBJ1-6, the full variable domain is DSGVTQTPKHLITATGQRVTLRCSPRSGDLSVYWYQQSLDQGLQFLIQYYNGEERAKGNILERFSAQQFPDLHSELNLSSLELGDSALYFCASSVGRTGGVNSPLHFGNGTRLTVT.

This clonotype was counted between two and nine times. This sequence joins TRBV11-2 and TRBJ2-1; D uncertain. The CDR3 has 14 amino acids. The V gene lost 4 bases and the J gene lost 4 bases, with 11 bases spanning the gap. The germline CDR1 and CDR2 sequences are SGHAT and FQNNGV. The CDR3 nucleotides read TGTGCCAGCAGCTCCCCACGAGGTTACAATGAGCAGTTCTTC. It translates to CASSSPRGYNEQFF.

This clonotype was recorded a few times. The CDR3 region is CASSFIPGQVNTGELFF. The CDR3 nucleotides are TGTGCCAGCAGCTTCATCCCGGGACAGGTGAACACCGGGGAGCTGTTTTTT. This rearrangement joins TRBV13 to TRBJ2-2; the match to TRBD1 covers 8 bases. This CDR3 has 17 amino acids. Trimming removed 3 bases from V and 1 base from J; junction bases left unmatched: 7. CDR1 is PRHDT and CDR2 is FYEKMQ in the germline V gene (reference sequence). The complete variable domain, with remaining parts taken from reference TRBV13 and TRBJ2-2, reads AAGVIQSPRHLIKEKRETATLKCYPIPRHDTVYWYQQGPGQDPQFLISFYEKMQSDKGSIPDRFSAQQFSDYHSELNMSSLELGDSALYFCASSFIPGQVNTGELFFGEGSRLTVL.

This clonotype was seen a handful of times. The gene calls are TRBV4-1 and TRBJ2-3; a weak D match, TRBD2 (5 bases). This CDR3 has 15 residues. The V and J ends lost 0 bases and 2 bases respectively, with 9 bases between them. Germline V gene data show CDR1 as MGHRA and CDR2 as YSYEKL. The CDR3 reads CASSQEPGYTDTQYF. The CDR3 nucleotides are TGCGCCAGCAGCCAAGAACCGGGGTACACAGATACGCAGTATTTT.

This clonotype has more than one count but fewer than ten. The V and J genes are TRBV28 and TRBJ2-7; D gene unclear. The length of the CDR3 is 17 residues. Germline lookup yields CDR1 MDHEN and CDR2 SYDVKM. V lost 3 bases, J lost 2 bases, and 20 bases lay in between. CDR3: CASSFPSISEKPYEQYF. The CDR3 nucleotides are TGTGCCAGCAGTTTCCCTTCGATATCGGAAAAACCCTACGAGCAGTACTTC. The full variable domain, completed using reference TRBV28 and TRBJ2-7, is DVKVTQSSRYLVKRTGEKVFLECVQDMDHENMFWYRQDPGLGLRLIYFSYDVKMKEKGDIPEGYSVSREKKERFSLILESASTNQTSMYLCASSFPSISEKPYEQYFGPGTRLTVT.

The chain uses TRBV12-3 or TRBV12-4 and TRBJ2-3, with TRBD2 matching over 10 bases. The CDR3 is 18 residues long. The V gene end was trimmed by 6 bases and the J gene end by 15 bases; junction bases not matched to a gene: 27. The DNA of the CDR3 is TGTGCCAGCAGCCCAACCCCGGGACTAGCGTCGAGCGCAGATACGGAATATTTT. Protein product: CASSPTPGLASSADTEYF.

CDR3 region: CASSQGLAGGDTDTQYF. In nucleotides, the CDR3 is TGTGCCAGCAGCCAAGGTCTCGCTGGTGGGGACACAGATACGCAGTATTTT. The rearrangement uses TRBV4-2 and TRBJ2-3; D ambiguous. V was cut by 1 base and J by 2 bases, with 16 bases left in between. The CDR3 loop spans 17 amino acids. Looked up from germline, CDR1 is LGHNA and CDR2 is YNFKEQ.

This clonotype has a count of ten or more. The chain carries TRBV27 and TRBJ2-1; D might be TRBD2 (5 bases). V shed 4 bases and J shed 4 bases, with 23 bases lying between them. Germline V CDR1 and CDR2: MNHEY, SMNVEV (reference sequence). The CDR3 runs 18 residues. The CDR3 nucleotides are TGTGCCAGCAGTTCCCCCCTGAGGAGAGGGCCCCTTTACAATGAGCAGTTCTTC. This sequence encodes CASSSPLRRGPLYNEQFF.

This clonotype was detected a few times. DNA of the CDR3: TGTGCCAGCAGTGAATTGCAGGGAGGGGAGACCCAGTACTTC. Amino acids: CASSELQGGETQYF. V and J are TRBV25-1 and TRBJ2-5; TRBD2 matches 7 bases. Germline CDR1 and CDR2: MGHDK and SYGVNS. V dropped 1 base and J dropped 5; count of bases not matched to a gene: 4. CDR3 length: 14 amino acids. The variable domain in full, with the rest retrieved from reference TRBV25-1 and TRBJ2-5, is EADIYQTPRYLVIGTGKKITLECSQTMGHDKMYWYQQDPGMELHLIHYSYGVNSTEKGDLSSESTVSRIRTEHFPLTLESARPSHTSQYLCASSELQGGETQYFGPGTRLLVL.

This chain connects TRBV20-1 to TRBJ2-5; possible D gene TRBD1, 5 bases. The CDR3 consists of 12 residues. CDR1 is DFQATT, CDR2 SNEGSKA, per germline (reference sequence). The ends were cut back, 6 bases at V and 2 bases at J, with 10 bases in the middle. CDR3 coding DNA: TGCAGTGCCAGGCCAGGGCAAGAGACCCAGTACTTC. Translated, it gives CSARPGQETQYF.

Note on this clonotype: The junction shows a germline mismatch at one end, possibly a read error. This chain uses TRBV29-1 with TRBJ2-2, with a tentative D call TRBD2 (6 bases). Germline loops: CDR1 SQVTM, CDR2 ANQGSEA. The CDR3 spans 15 residues. The CDR3, as DNA: TGCAGCATTGAAGGGGACTTCACTTCCGGCGGGGAGCTGTTTTTT. Protein sequence: CSIEGDFTSGGELFF.

This clonotype has only a few counts. The rearrangement links TRBV20-1 to TRBJ1-1; maybe TRBD1 (5 bases). CDR1 and CDR2 (germline): DFQATT, SNEGSKA (reference sequence). Trimming took 3 bases from V and 0 from J, leaving 17 bases between them. This CDR3 has 16 residues. In nucleotides, the CDR3 is TGCAGTGCTAGCTTCGGGGGGTCAGCTTTGAACACTGAAGCTTTCTTT. Amino acid sequence: CSASFGGSALNTEAFF.

Turning to this clonotype: An end of the junction does not agree with germline; a read error may underlie this. This chain joins TRBV2 and TRBJ2-7, with D unresolved. Looked up from germline, CDR1 is SNHLY and CDR2 is FYNNEI. The CDR3 runs to 14 residues. The CDR3 reads CASRPAGTTYERYF. In DNA form, the CDR3 reads TGTGCCAGCCGACCCGCAGGCACGACCTACGAGCGGTACTTC. Complete variable domain (other parts from reference TRBV2 and TRBJ2-7): EPEVTQTPSHQVTQMGQEVILRCVPISNHLYFYWYRQILGQKVEFLVSFYNNEISEKSEIFDDQFSVERPDGSNFTLKIRSTKLEDSAMYFCASRPAGTTYERYFGPGTRLTVT.

This clonotype was seen only a few times. The chain joins TRBV20-1 to TRBJ1-2, with 8 nucleotides matching TRBD1. With 1 base clipped from V and 5 bases from J, the junction kept 6 bases outside the gene matches. The germline CDR1 and CDR2 sequences are DFQATT and SNEGSKA (reference sequence). This CDR3 contains 14 residues. CDR3 region: CSARGQGNLYGYTF. CDR3 DNA sequence: TGCAGTGCTAGAGGACAGGGGAACCTATATGGCTACACCTTC.

V and J are TRBV20-1 and TRBJ1-4, with 10 bases aligning to TRBD1. The V segment lost 0 bases and the J segment 6 bases; nucleotides outside the gene matches: 4. In germline, CDR1 is DFQATT, CDR2 SNEGSKA (reference sequence). This CDR3 has 15 amino acids. CDR3 region: CSARDSTGGYEKLFF. The CDR3 coding sequence is TGCAGTGCTAGAGATTCGACAGGGGGCTATGAAAAACTGTTTTTT.

There are a few counts of this clonotype. The chain links TRBV3-1 to TRBJ2-1, with 8 nucleotides matching TRBD2. With 3 bases clipped from V and 1 base from J, the junction kept 5 bases outside the gene matches. This CDR3 comprises 16 residues. CDR1 is LGHDT, CDR2 YNNKEL, per germline (reference sequence). CDR3 coding DNA: TGTGCCAGCAGCCACCTTAGCGGGGAATCCTACAATGAGCAGTTCTTC. Encoded protein: CASSHLSGESYNEQFF.

V usage is TRBV4-1 and J usage is TRBJ2-4; D may be TRBD1 or TRBD2 (5 bases each). The CDR3 sequence is 19 residues long. CDR1 is MGHRA and CDR2 is YSYEKL in the germline V gene. V lost 1 base and J 0 bases, leaving 19 bases between the germline ends. The CDR3 region is CASSQGENQGVLAKNIQYF. CDR3 nucleotide sequence: TGCGCCAGCAGCCAAGGGGAAAATCAGGGAGTTCTAGCCAAAAACATTCAGTACTTC.

This clonotype was counted between two and nine times. This chain uses TRBV11-2 with TRBJ1-1, with D possibly matching TRBD1 (5 bases). The germline V and J ends were trimmed by 2 bases and 4 bases, with 17 bases remaining between them. The CDR3 extends over 16 amino acids. Per germline, CDR1 SGHAT and CDR2 FQNNGV. The DNA of the CDR3 is TGTGCCAGCAGCTTAAGAGGGGCGGCCACGACCACTGAAGCTTTCTTT. It yields the protein CASSLRGAATTTEAFF.